The rows below give T cell receptor beta chains drawn from one sample of a study of CD8+CD57+ T cells in acquired aplastic anemia. One entry per CDR3 protein, called by TCRdb with MiXCR from the reads. The sample lists around 400,000 distinct CDR3 sequences; about 70% were seen once. The material sequenced was sorted CD4+, CD8+, or CD8+CD57+ T cells (not recorded which) from PBMCs. Receptors originate from a human donor in good health, serving as a control. Each CDR3 is given with its conserved first and last residue. The D gene is left open where the match is weak. Some rows mark clone size as missing; the rest say once, few, many or name a class of expanded clone.

>NA|TRBJ2-7|TRBV12-3/TRBV12-4|NA
TGTGCCAGCAGTGCACAGAGGGGGCGCGGCGGGGAGCTGTACTTC
CASSAQRGRGGELYF
>TRBD1|TRBJ1-5|TRBV19|NA
TGTGCCAGTAGCATTCATGGACAGGGGAATCAGCCCCAGCATTTT
CASSIHGQGNQPQHF
>NA|TRBJ2-5|TRBV20-1|NA
TGCAGTGCTAGCCGTAACCAAGAGACCCAGTACTTC
CSASRNQETQYF
>NA|TRBJ2-2|TRBV13|NA
TGTGCCAGCAGTGTGGAACAGAAGAACTCGGAGCTCTTTTTT
CASSVEQKNSELFF
>NA|TRBJ1-1|TRBV19|NA
TGTGCCAGTATGAACAGGGATTTGAACACTGAAGCTTTCTTT
CASMNRDLNTEAFF
>NA|TRBJ2-7|TRBV9|NA
TGTGCCAGCAGCCGGCAGCTTGAACTCAAGCACTACTTC
CASSRQLELKHYF
>NA|TRBJ2-7|TRBV11-1|NA
TGTGCCAGCAGCAGAACGGGAAAGACCTACGAGCAGTACTTC
CASSRTGKTYEQYF
>NA|TRBJ2-7|TRBV29-1|NA
TGCAGCGTTGAAGAGGCAGGGTGGAGGGGGCTATACGAGCAGTACTTC
CSVEEAGWRGLYEQYF
>TRBD2|TRBJ2-5|TRBV7-2|NA
TGTGCCAGCAGCCCCAGGACTAGCAGGGAGACCCAGAACCAGTACTTC
CASSPRTSRETQNQYF
>TRBD2|TRBJ2-3|TRBV7-2|NA
TGTGCCAGCAGCGTGTCGGGACTAGTCTACGATCAGTACTATTTT
CASSVSGLVYDQYYF
>NA|TRBJ1-1|TRBV5-6|once
TGTGCCAGCAGCCCGCCGATTCTGGGTGGGGGCGTCGATGAAGCTTTCTTT
CASSPPILGGGVDEAFF
>TRBD1|TRBJ1-6|TRBV19|NA
TGTGCCAGTAGTATAGAAGGGTCGGGACAGCGCTTGGGTTCACCCCTCCACTTT
CASSIEGSGQRLGSPLHF
>NA|TRBJ2-2|TRBV5-8|many
TGTGCCAGCAGCTTGGCCGGGGGAGCCGGGGAGCTGTTTTTT
CASSLAGGAGELFF
>NA|TRBJ1-1|TRBV9|NA
TGTGCCAGCAGCTTGGGGGCGGGGGGCGCTGAGGCTTTCTTT
CASSLGAGGAEAFF
>NA|TRBJ1-5|TRBV7-3|few
TGTGCCAGCAGCGAAACAGGGACCACGCCCCAGCATTTT
CASSETGTTPQHF
>NA|TRBJ2-1|TRBV7-3|NA
TGTGCCAGCAGCTTATCGGGGGCAGGGGATACGCAGTATAATGAGCAGTTCTTC
CASSLSGAGDTQYNEQFF
>NA|TRBJ2-2|TRBV6-5|many
TGTGCCAGCAGGCGGGAAGCCGGGGAGCTGTTTTTT
CASRREAGELFF
>NA|TRBJ2-7|TRBV5-5|NA
TGTGCCAGCAGCTATTTCGGACACAGCCACACCTACGAGCAGTACTTC
CASSYFGHSHTYEQYF
>TRBD1|TRBJ2-1|TRBV7-7|once
TGTGCCAGCAGTGCCGGGACAGGGTTTTGTTACAATGAGCAGTTCTTC
CASSAGTGFCYNEQFF
>NA|TRBJ1-1|TRBV10-1|NA
TGCGCCAGCAGAGAAGACGGCCCCAATGCAGCTTTCTTT
CASREDGPNAAFF
>TRBD2|TRBJ2-5|TRBV19|NA
TGTGCCAGTAGTATGACTAGCGGGGGCCGCCAAGAGACCCAGTACTTC
CASSMTSGGRQETQYF
>TRBD1|TRBJ1-6|TRBV7-3|NA
TGTGCCAGCAGCGCTACAGGGGGATCGGGGGATTCACCCCTCCACTTT
CASSATGGSGDSPLHF
>NA|TRBJ2-1|TRBV7-2|many
TGTGCCAGCAGCTCCCAACAGTCCTACAATGAGCAGTTCTTC
CASSSQQSYNEQFF
>NA|TRBJ1-2|TRBV7-2|once
TGTGCCAGCAGCTTTGGGTCGGCTGATATGCCCCAGCATTTC
CASSFGSADMPQHF
>NA|TRBJ1-6|TRBV6-5|few
TGTGCCAGCAGTTCGGACGGGTATAATTCACCCCTCCACTTT
CASSSDGYNSPLHF
>NA|TRBJ1-6|TRBV29-1|few
TGCAGCGTTGGGACAGACCTCAATTCACCCCTCCACTTT
CSVGTDLNSPLHF
>NA|TRBJ1-2|TRBV12-3/TRBV12-4|few
TGTGCCAGCAGTGTGGAGGGCAGATTCTATGGCTACACCTTC
CASSVEGRFYGYTF
>NA|TRBJ2-5|TRBV7-6|NA
TGTGCCAGCGGACCTCTTGGGAGGAAGACCCTGTACTTC
CASGPLGRKTLYF
>TRBD2|TRBJ2-7|TRBV7-2|NA
TGTGCCAGCAGCTTAACCGGGAGGACCGGGGAGCTGTACTTC
CASSLTGRTGELYF
>NA|TRBJ2-3|TRBV20-1|many
TGCAGTGCGAGGGGGGGCACAGATACGCAGTATTTT
CSARGGTDTQYF
>TRBD1|TRBJ2-1|TRBV7-6|once
TGTGCCAGCAGCCGCCAACCCCTAGCAGGGGGCCATTACAATGAGCAGTTCTTC
CASSRQPLAGGHYNEQFF
>NA|TRBJ1-1|TRBV25-1|many
TGTGCCAGCACCCTACAAGGGACCGGAACTGAAGCTTTCTTT
CASTLQGTGTEAFF
>NA|TRBJ2-2|TRBV9|NA
TGTGCCAGTAGTATAGGTATATCGGGGACCGGGGAGATGTTTTTT
CASSIGISGTGEMFF
>NA|TRBJ2-7|TRBV10-3|NA
TGTGCCATCAGTCCAGGGGGGTACGAGCGGTACTTC
CAISPGGYERYF
>TRBD2|TRBJ2-1|TRBV20-1|NA
TGCAGTGCGGGCGGGACTAGCGGGGGGGCCCTCAGCAATGAGCAGTTCTTC
CSAGGTSGGALSNEQFF
>NA|TRBJ1-6|TRBV7-9|NA
TGTGCCAGCAGCCCTGTTAAGGGGGGCGCCGGCCCAAGATTT
CASSPVKGGAGPRF
>NA|TRBJ1-5|TRBV12-3/TRBV12-4|NA
TGTGCCAGCAGACAGCCCCTCGGACGTCAGCCCCAGCATTTT
CASRQPLGRQPQHF
>NA|TRBJ1-5|TRBV20-1|NA
TGCAGTGCTGGGACTGTGGCAGCTAATGCCCAGCATTTT
CSAGTVAANAQHF
>NA|TRBJ1-1|TRBV2|once
TGTGCCAGCAGTGTAGAATCGGCCTTGAACACTGAGGACTTCTTT
CASSVESALNTEDFF
>NA|TRBJ2-3|TRBV7-2|NA
TGTGCCAGCAGTCCGGGGGGAGGGACAGGTACGCAGTATTTT
CASSPGGGTGTQYF
>NA|TRBJ1-6|TRBV5-1|NA
TGCGCCAGCAGACCTCGCGGGGGAGGGCCCCTCCACTTT
CASRPRGGGPLHF
>NA|TRBJ1-4|TRBV19|NA
TGTGCCAGTAGGAAACAGGACCGTAATGAAAAACTGTTTTTT
CASRKQDRNEKLFF
>NA|TRBJ2-7|TRBV5-4|NA
TGTGCCAGCAACTTTCGCGGACACGAGCAGTACTTC
CASNFRGHEQYF
>NA|TRBJ2-1|TRBV20-1|NA
TGCAGTGCTGGACCGATGAGGGACAATGAGCAGTTCTTC
CSAGPMRDNEQFF
>NA|TRBJ2-5|TRBV12-3/TRBV12-4|NA
TGTGCCAGCAGTTTGGACAGTACCGCGGGGACCCAGTACTTC
CASSLDSTAGTQYF
>NA|TRBJ1-6|TRBV25-1|NA
TGTGCCAGCAGTCCGGGGGGGGGGGGTAATTCACCCCTCCACTTT
CASSPGGGGNSPLHF
>NA|TRBJ1-1|TRBV7-8|NA
TGTGCCAGCAGCTTCCGGAACACTGAAGCTTTCTTT
CASSFRNTEAFF
>NA|TRBJ1-3|TRBV11-3|NA
TGTGCCAGCAGCTTAGGGACGCCACGCTCTGGAAACACCATATATTTT
CASSLGTPRSGNTIYF
>NA|TRBJ1-6|TRBV20-1|NA
TGCAGTGCTAGAACCCCCGGAGCTGAAACCCTCCACTTT
CSARTPGAETLHF
>NA|TRBJ2-1|TRBV19|NA
TGTGCCAGCAGTACAGGACGGGCTACCTGGGAGCAGTTCTTC
CASSTGRATWEQFF
>NA|TRBJ2-7|TRBV12-5|many
TGTGCTAGTGGTTTGGGCCCACAAGGGAACTACGAGCAGTACTTC
CASGLGPQGNYEQYF
>NA|TRBJ2-7|TRBV12-3/TRBV12-4|NA
TGTGCCAGCAACGCCGGGGGCCCTTCCTACGAGCAGTACTTC
CASNAGGPSYEQYF
>TRBD2|TRBJ2-1|TRBV12-3/TRBV12-4|many
TGTGCCAGCAGTCCTAGCGGGGGGAGCTCCTACAATGAGCAGTTCTTC
CASSPSGGSSYNEQFF
>NA|TRBJ1-6|TRBV14|NA
TGTGCCAGCAACGCAGGGGATCAAGAGACCCAGTACTTT
CASNAGDQETQYF
>TRBD2|TRBJ2-7|TRBV7-2|many
TGTGCCAGCACCGTCCAGGCGGGGGAATCCTACGAGCAGTACTTC
CASTVQAGESYEQYF